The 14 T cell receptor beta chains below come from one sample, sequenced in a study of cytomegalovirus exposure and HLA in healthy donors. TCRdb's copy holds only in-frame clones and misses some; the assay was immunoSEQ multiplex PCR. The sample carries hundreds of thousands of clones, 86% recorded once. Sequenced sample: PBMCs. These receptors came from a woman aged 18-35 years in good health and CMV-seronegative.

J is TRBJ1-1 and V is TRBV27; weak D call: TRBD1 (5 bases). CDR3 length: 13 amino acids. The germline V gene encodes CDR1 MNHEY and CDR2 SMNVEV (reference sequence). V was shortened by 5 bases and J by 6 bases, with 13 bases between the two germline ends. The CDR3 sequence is CASSTASGSEAFF. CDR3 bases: TGTGCCAGCAGTACAGCCTCAGGGTCTGAAGCTTTCTTT.

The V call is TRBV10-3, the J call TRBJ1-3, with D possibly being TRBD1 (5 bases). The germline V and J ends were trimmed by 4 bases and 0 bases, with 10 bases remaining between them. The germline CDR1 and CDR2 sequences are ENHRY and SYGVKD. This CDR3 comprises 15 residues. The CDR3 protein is CAISAAGGSGNTIYF. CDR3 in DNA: TGTGCCATCAGTGCGGCGGGGGGCTCTGGAAACACCATATATTTT.

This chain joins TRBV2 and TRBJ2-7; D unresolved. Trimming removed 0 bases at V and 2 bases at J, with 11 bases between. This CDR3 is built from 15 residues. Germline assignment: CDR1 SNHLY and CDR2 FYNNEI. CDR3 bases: TGTGCCAGCAGTGAAGCAGGTGGCACTACCTACGAGCAGTACTTC. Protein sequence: CASSEAGGTTYEQYF.

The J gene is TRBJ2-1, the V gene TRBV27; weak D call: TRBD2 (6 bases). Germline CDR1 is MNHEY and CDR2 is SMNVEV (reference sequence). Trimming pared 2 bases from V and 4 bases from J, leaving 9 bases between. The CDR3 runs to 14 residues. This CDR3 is CASSLVADYNEQFF. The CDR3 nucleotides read TGTGCCAGCAGTTTAGTAGCGGATTACAATGAGCAGTTCTTC.

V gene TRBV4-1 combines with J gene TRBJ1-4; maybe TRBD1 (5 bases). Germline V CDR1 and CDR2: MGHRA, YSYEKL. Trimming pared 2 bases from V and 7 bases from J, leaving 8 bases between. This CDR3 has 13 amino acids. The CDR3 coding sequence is TGCGCCAGCAGCCAAACGGGGGGTGAAAAACTGTTTTTT. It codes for CASSQTGGEKLFF.

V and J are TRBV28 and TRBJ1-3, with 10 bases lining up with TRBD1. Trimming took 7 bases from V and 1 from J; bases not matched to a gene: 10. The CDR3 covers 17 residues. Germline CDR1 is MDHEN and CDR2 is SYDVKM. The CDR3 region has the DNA TGTGCCAGCACATTTTATGGACAGGGGGTATCTGGAAACACCATATATTTT. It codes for CASTFYGQGVSGNTIYF.

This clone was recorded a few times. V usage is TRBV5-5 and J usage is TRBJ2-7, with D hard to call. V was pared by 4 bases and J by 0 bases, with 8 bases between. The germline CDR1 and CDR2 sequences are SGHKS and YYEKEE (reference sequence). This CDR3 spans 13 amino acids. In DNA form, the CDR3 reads TGTGCCAGCAGCACCCATAGCTCCTACGAGCAGTACTTC. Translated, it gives CASSTHSSYEQYF. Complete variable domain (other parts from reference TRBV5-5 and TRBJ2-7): DAGVTQSPTHLIKTRGQQVTLRCSPISGHKSVSWYQQVLGQGPQFIFQYYEKEERGRGNFPDRFSARQFPNYSSELNVNALLLGDSALYLCASSTHSSYEQYFGPGTRLTVT.

DNA for the CDR3: TGTGCCAGCAGCCCCATGACAGGGGATGAAGCTTTCTTT. Its protein product is CASSPMTGDEAFF. This rearrangement joins TRBV9 to TRBJ1-1; TRBD1 aligns across 8 bases. CDR1 and CDR2 from the germline V gene are SGDLS and YYNGEE. The V gene end was trimmed by 4 bases and the J gene end by 7 bases; junction bases not matched to a gene: 6. CDR3 length: 13 amino acids.

Written as DNA, the CDR3 is TGTGCCAGCACAGTCAGATCCGGGGACACTGAAGCTTTCTTT. Encoded protein: CASTVRSGDTEAFF. This chain uses TRBV2 with TRBJ1-1; D is unresolved. V shed 7 bases and J shed 3 bases, with 15 bases lying between them. The CDR3 has 14 amino acids. Germline V lookup: CDR1 SNHLY, CDR2 FYNNEI. The full variable domain, rest sourced from reference TRBV2 and TRBJ1-1, is EPEVTQTPSHQVTQMGQEVILRCVPISNHLYFYWYRQILGQKVEFLVSFYNNEISEKSEIFDDQFSVERPDGSNFTLKIRSTKLEDSAMYFCASTVRSGDTEAFFGQGTRLTVV.

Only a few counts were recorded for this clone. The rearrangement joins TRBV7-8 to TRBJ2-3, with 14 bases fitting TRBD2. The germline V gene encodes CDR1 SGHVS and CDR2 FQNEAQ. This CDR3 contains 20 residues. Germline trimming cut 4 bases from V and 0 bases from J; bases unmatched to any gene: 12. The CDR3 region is CASSSPGLAGEILSTDTQYF. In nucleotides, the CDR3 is TGTGCCAGCAGCTCGCCGGGACTAGCGGGAGAGATCCTAAGCACAGATACGCAGTATTTT.

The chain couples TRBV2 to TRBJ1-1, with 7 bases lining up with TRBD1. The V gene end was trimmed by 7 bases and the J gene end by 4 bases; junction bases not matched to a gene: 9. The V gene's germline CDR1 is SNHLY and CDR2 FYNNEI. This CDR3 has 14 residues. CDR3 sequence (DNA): TGTGCCAGCAAGGGGGCGAGAGGGAGCACTGAAGCTTTCTTT. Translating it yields CASKGARGSTEAFF.

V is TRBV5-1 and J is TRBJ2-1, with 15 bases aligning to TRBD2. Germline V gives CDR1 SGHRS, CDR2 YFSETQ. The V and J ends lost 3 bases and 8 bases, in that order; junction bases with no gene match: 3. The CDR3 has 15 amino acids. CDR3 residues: CASSWTSGGADEQFF. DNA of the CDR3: TGCGCCAGCAGCTGGACTAGCGGGGGGGCCGATGAGCAGTTCTTC.

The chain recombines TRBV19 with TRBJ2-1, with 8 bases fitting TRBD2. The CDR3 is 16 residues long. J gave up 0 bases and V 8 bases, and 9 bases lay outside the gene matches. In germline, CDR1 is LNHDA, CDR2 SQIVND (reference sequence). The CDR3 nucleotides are TGTGCCAGTTTGGGGGAGCGGGGGAGCTCCTACAATGAGCAGTTCTTC. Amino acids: CASLGERGSSYNEQFF.

The CDR3 bases are TGTGCCAGCAGCTCTCTCGACCCTCTACCTCCGGGACAGGAAAACGGCTACACCTTC. It specifies CASSSLDPLPPGQENGYTF. V is TRBV28 and J is TRBJ1-2; TRBD1 agrees at 8 bases. The CDR3 totals 19 residues. Germline CDR1 is MDHEN and CDR2 is SYDVKM. The ends lost 6 bases at V and 8 bases at J; junction bases unmatched: 26.